This TCR beta chain emerged from a study of cytomegalovirus exposure and HLA in healthy donors. Comment on this clone: As yet, its antigen is unknown.

PCR primers comprised 60 Vbeta and 13 Jbeta primers. The repertoire was sequenced with immunoSEQ multiplex PCR; TCRdb's copy has only in-frame clones and lacks some. Of fewer than 150,000 clones listed, 60% to 80% were seen once; the top ten hold approximately 5%. Findings of the study overall: Investigators reported 150 to 200 TCR beta chains as tied to cytomegalovirus. Reportedly, TCR beta sequences accurately predicted HLA-A and HLA-B alleles in most subjects. TCR beta V- and J-gene trimming was later associated with a missense DCLRE1C variant. A later analysis appeared to link common viral pathogens to several of the most significant clusters.

With 4 bases clipped from V and 8 bases from J, the junction kept 7 bases outside the gene matches. The CDR3 length is 15 residues. Looked up from germline, CDR1 is LGHNA and CDR2 is YNFKEQ. The V call is TRBV4-2, the J call TRBJ2-1; the match to TRBD1 covers 11 bases. The clonotype originates from a woman aged 50 to 65 in good health and CMV-seronegative. Specimen: PBMCs. CDR3 nucleotides: TGTGCCAGCAGCCCAGGACAGGGGGCCTCGTATGAGCAGTTCTTC. This codes for CASSPGQGASYEQFF.